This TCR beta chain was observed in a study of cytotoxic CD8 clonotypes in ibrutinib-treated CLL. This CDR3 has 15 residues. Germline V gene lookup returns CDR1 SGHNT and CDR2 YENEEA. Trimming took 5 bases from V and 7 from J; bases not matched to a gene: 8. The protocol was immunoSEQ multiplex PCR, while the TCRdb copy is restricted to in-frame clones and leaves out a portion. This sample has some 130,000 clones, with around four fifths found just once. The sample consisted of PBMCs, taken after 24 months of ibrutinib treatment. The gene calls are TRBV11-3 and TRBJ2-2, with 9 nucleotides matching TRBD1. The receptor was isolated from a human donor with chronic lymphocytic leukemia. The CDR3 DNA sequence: TGTGCCAGCAGCGCGGGGACAGGGAACGGCGGGGAGCTGTTTTTT. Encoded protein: CASSAGTGNGGELFF. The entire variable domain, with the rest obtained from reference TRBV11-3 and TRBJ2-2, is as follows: EAGVVQSPRYKIIEKKQPVAFWCNPISGHNTLYWYLQNLGQGPELLIRYENEEAVDDSQLPKDRFSAERLKGVDSTLKIQPAELGDSAVYLCASSAGTGNGGELFFGEGSRLTVL.